These 25 T cell receptor beta chains were sequenced from one sample in a study of cytomegalovirus exposure and HLA in healthy donors (dated by TCRdb to the late 2010s). The receptor library was made with the immunoSEQ multiplex PCR assay. For the multiplex PCR, a mixture combining 60 forward primers for TCR Vbeta segments and 13 reverse primers for TCR Jbeta segments was used. TCRdb's version of the immuneACCESS table is confined to in-frame rearrangements and falls short of the full clone set. An unresolved V gene accounts for under half of the shortfall where checked; the remainder is of unknown origin. This sample lists about 170,000 clones; 82% were detected once. The top ten constitute around 1.5% of the sample. The source material was PBMCs. Receptors originate from a male donor in good health and CMV-seronegative.

This clone showed up just a few times. CDR3 region: CASSLALVIPETQYF. CDR3 nucleotides: TGTGCCAGCAGCTTAGCGTTAGTAATTCCAGAGACCCAGTACTTC. The chain is built from TRBV7-6 and TRBJ2-5; no reliable D call. CDR1 is SGHVS and CDR2 is FNYEAQ in the germline V gene. V lost 0 bases, J lost 4 bases, and 12 bases lay in between. The CDR3 has 15 residues.

This clone came up once. The chain couples TRBV13 to TRBJ2-5; 8 bases agree with TRBD2. The CDR3 contains 12 residues. The germline V gene encodes CDR1 PRHDT and CDR2 FYEKMQ (reference sequence). After removal of 6 bases from V and 5 bases from J, the junction contained 2 bases not matched to a gene. The CDR3 loop reads CASSGLAETQYF. The DNA of the CDR3 is TGTGCCAGCAGTGGACTAGCCGAGACCCAGTACTTC.

The rearrangement links TRBV7-9 to TRBJ1-3; weak D call: TRBD1 (6 bases). Germline V lookup: CDR1 SEHNR, CDR2 FQNEAQ (reference sequence). The CDR3 runs to 14 residues. V dropped 5 bases and J dropped 0 bases, with 8 bases sitting between them. In DNA form, the CDR3 reads TGTGCCAGCAGCCTACAGGGCTCTGGAAACACCATATATTTT. Amino acids: CASSLQGSGNTIYF.

The chain recombines TRBV9 with TRBJ1-6; 7 bases agree with TRBD1. The germline CDR1 and CDR2 sequences are SGDLS and YYNGEE. This CDR3 spans 15 amino acids. V lost 4 bases and J lost 9; bases outside the gene matches: 10. CDR3 bases: TGTGCCAGCAGCACCGGGACAGTGTCTCTTTCACCCCTCCACTTT. Residues: CASSTGTVSLSPLHF.

This chain uses TRBV19 with TRBJ1-5, with unresolved D. CDR3 length: 14 amino acids. V lost 3 bases to trimming and J lost 6 bases, with 12 bases between them. Per germline, CDR1 LNHDA and CDR2 SQIVND (reference sequence). CDR3 region: CASSMEERGQPQHF. CDR3 nucleotide sequence: TGTGCCAGTAGTATGGAGGAACGGGGTCAGCCCCAGCATTTT.

The rearrangement links TRBV12-5 to TRBJ1-1; no reliable D call. Trimming took 1 base from V and 7 from J, leaving 7 bases between them. CDR1 and CDR2 (germline): LGHNT, FRNRAP. This CDR3 is built from 12 residues. The CDR3 reads CASGLDSGEAFF. The CDR3 DNA sequence: TGTGCTAGTGGTTTGGACAGTGGTGAAGCTTTCTTT. The full variable domain, completed using reference TRBV12-5 and TRBJ1-1, is DARVTQTPRHKVTEMGQEVTMRCQPILGHNTVFWYRQTMMQGLELLAYFRNRAPLDDSGMPKDRFSAEMPDATLATLKIQPSEPRDSAVYFCASGLDSGEAFFGQGTRLTVV.

This chain connects TRBV9 to TRBJ2-5; TRBD1 matches at 8 bases. Per the germline V gene, CDR1 is SGDLS and CDR2 is YYNGEE. J was trimmed by 10 bases and V by 2 bases; bases with no gene match: 13. The CDR3 is 15 residues long. The CDR3 loop reads CASSVGTGTPEDQYF. The CDR3 DNA reads TGTGCCAGCAGCGTTGGGACAGGCACCCCAGAAGACCAGTACTTC.

The V and J genes are TRBV28 and TRBJ2-7, with TRBD2 identical over 7 bases. The germline V gene has CDR1 MDHEN and CDR2 SYDVKM. V trimming: 8 bases; J trimming: 6 bases; junction bases outside the gene matches: 7. CDR3 length equals 12 residues. The CDR3 coding sequence is TGTGCCAGCGGGGAGGGTGGGGGCGAGCAGTACTTC. Residues: CASGEGGGEQYF. The entire variable domain, with the rest obtained from reference TRBV28 and TRBJ2-7, is as follows: DVKVTQSSRYLVKRTGEKVFLECVQDMDHENMFWYRQDPGLGLRLIYFSYDVKMKEKGDIPEGYSVSREKKERFSLILESASTNQTSMYLCASGEGGGEQYFGPGTRLTVT.

Comments on this clone: No conserved phenylalanine or tryptophan is present at the end of the CDR3, so a read error is the likely explanation. Because the CDR3's place on the DNA is in doubt, the DNA is left out and the CDR3 is given as listed by TCRdb. The V call is TRBV28, the J call TRBJ1-2; TRBD1 is taken as the D call from the table, unchecked against the DNA. The CDR3 extends over 14 residues, inclusive of both ends. CDR1 is MDHEN, CDR2 SYDVKM, per germline. The CDR3 here is CASRASGDRVPPGV.

This clone was observed a single time. This sequence joins TRBV6-5 and TRBJ2-7; 8 bases map to TRBD1. This CDR3 has 15 amino acids. From germline, CDR1 is MNHEY and CDR2 SVGAGI. With V trimmed by 5 bases and J by 5 bases, 11 bases remained unmatched. CDR3 nucleotides: TGTGCCAGCAGTCTCCGACCGGGACAGGCCCACGAGCAGTACTTC. Translating it yields CASSLRPGQAHEQYF.

The chain combines TRBV15 with TRBJ2-7; tentatively, D is TRBD1 (5 bases). Germline loops: CDR1 LNHNV, CDR2 YYDKDF (reference sequence). With 3 bases removed from V and 4 bases from J, the gap between germline ends came to 19 bases. The CDR3 is made up of 16 amino acids. The CDR3 spells CATSSRSRRARYEQYF. In nucleotides, the CDR3 is TGTGCCACCAGCAGTCGGTCCCGCAGGGCGCGGTACGAGCAGTACTTC.

This clone was seen a few times. V usage is TRBV13 and J usage is TRBJ2-5; 11 bases match TRBD2. The CDR3 covers 19 residues. Germline CDR1 PRHDT, CDR2 FYEKMQ (reference sequence). After removal of 5 bases from V and 4 bases from J, the junction contained 18 bases not matched to a gene. The CDR3 sequence: CASSLGTSGKTLGVETQYF. Here the CDR3 DNA reads TGTGCCAGCAGCCTCGGGACTAGCGGAAAAACACTGGGGGTAGAGACCCAGTACTTC.

This clone was detected a few times. The chain is built from TRBV7-9 and TRBJ1-3; D is undetermined. The CDR3 loop spans 16 amino acids. V lost 1 base and J 0 bases, leaving 10 bases between the germline ends. The germline V gene encodes CDR1 SEHNR and CDR2 FQNEAQ (reference sequence). The CDR3 DNA reads as TGTGCCAGCAGCTTAGTTATCGGGAACTCTGGAAACACCATATATTTT. Its translation is CASSLVIGNSGNTIYF.

The rearrangement joins TRBV4-1 to TRBJ2-2; 9 bases match TRBD2. This CDR3 is 17 amino acids long. CDR1 and CDR2 (germline): MGHRA, YSYEKL. Germline trimming cut 0 bases from V and 4 bases from J; bases unmatched to any gene: 6. The CDR3 DNA reads TGCGCCAGCAGCCAAGATGCGCTAGCGGGGCTCACCGGGGAGCTGTTTTTT. Translation gives CASSQDALAGLTGELFF.

This chain uses TRBV7-9 with TRBJ1-1; D gene uncertain. Trimming removed 0 bases at V and 5 bases at J, with 10 bases between. Germline V gene data show CDR1 as SEHNR and CDR2 as FQNEAQ (reference sequence). The CDR3 totals 14 residues. The CDR3, as DNA: TGTGCCAGCAGCTTAGCGGTGGCAGGAACTGAAGCTTTCTTT. This sequence encodes CASSLAVAGTEAFF.

This clone was counted between two and nine times. This rearrangement joins TRBV27 to TRBJ1-1, with a weak D call TRBD1 (5 bases). CDR1 and CDR2 (germline): MNHEY, SMNVEV (reference sequence). V was trimmed by 4 bases and J by 0 bases, leaving 27 bases between them. CDR3 length: 20 amino acids. This chain's CDR3 is CASSSRMGDSQNGMNTEAFF. The DNA for the CDR3 is TGTGCCAGCAGTTCTCGTATGGGGGACTCGCAAAACGGGATGAACACTGAAGCTTTCTTT.

The rearrangement uses TRBV13 and TRBJ2-7; perhaps TRBD2 as D (7 bases). The CDR3 runs 15 residues. The germline V gene encodes CDR1 PRHDT and CDR2 FYEKMQ (reference sequence). V dropped 6 bases and J dropped 7 bases, with 22 bases sitting between them. CDR3 sequence: CASRVRGGASREQYF. Here the CDR3 DNA reads TGTGCCAGCAGGGTGAGAGGGGGGGCCTCTCGGGAGCAGTACTTC.

The chain employs TRBV10-2 and TRBJ2-2, with 8 positions matching TRBD2. The CDR3 spans 13 residues. CDR1 and CDR2 (germline): WSHSY, SAAADI. V was clipped by 8 bases and J by 6 bases; unmatched bases: 5. The CDR3 reads CASDGLASGELFF. DNA of the CDR3: TGCGCCAGCGATGGACTAGCTTCCGGGGAGCTGTTTTTT.

The genes are TRBV11-2 and TRBJ2-3; D unresolved. V lost 0 bases and J lost 1, with 14 bases in between. Germline-derived CDR1 and CDR2 are SGHAT and FQNNGV. CDR3 size: 17 residues. CDR3 in amino acids: CASSLDRITRGTDTQYF. The CDR3 DNA reads TGTGCCAGCAGCTTAGATCGTATCACCCGGGGCACAGATACGCAGTATTTT.

This clone has only a few counts. V and J are TRBV29-1 and TRBJ2-7, with 8 bases fitting TRBD1. Germline V gene sequence: CDR1 SQVTM, CDR2 ANQGSEA. CDR3 length equals 14 residues. The V and J ends lost 4 bases and 2 bases, in that order; junction bases with no gene match: 7. As DNA, the CDR3 is TGCAGCGTTGTCGGGACAGGAAAAACCTACGAGCAGTACTTC. This encodes CSVVGTGKTYEQYF.

The chain is built from TRBV13 and TRBJ1-5; D not certain. CDR1 is PRHDT, CDR2 FYEKMQ, per germline (reference sequence). The length of the CDR3 is 12 residues. V was clipped by 2 bases and J by 6 bases, with 5 bases between them. The CDR3 region has the DNA TGTGCCAGCAGCTTAATCGGTCAGCCCCAGCATTTT. Protein: CASSLIGQPQHF.

This sequence joins TRBV21-1 and TRBJ2-1; the listed D gene, TRBD2, was not tested against the DNA. TRBV21-1 is a known pseudogene. The CDR3 consists of 16 residues. CDR3 region: CASSRELAGVTNEQFF. CDR3 nucleotide sequence: TGTGCCAGCAGCAGAGAGCTAGCGGGAGTAACGAATGAGCAGTTCTTC.

This clone was seen a single time. V is TRBV4-1 and J is TRBJ2-7, with TRBD2 matching 9 bases. The trim removed 4 bases at V and 3 bases at J, leaving 7 bases unmatched. The CDR3 extends over 15 amino acids. The germline CDR1 and CDR2 sequences are MGHRA and YSYEKL. CDR3: CASSRLGSGSYEQYF. Here the CDR3 DNA reads TGCGCCAGCAGCCGGTTGGGTAGCGGGAGCTACGAGCAGTACTTC.

A remark on this clone: This may come from a read error, since a much larger clone is one base off. The chain employs TRBV6-1 and TRBJ1-4; TRBD1 agrees at 10 bases. The CDR3 covers 16 residues. V lost 4 bases to trimming and J lost 8 bases; unmatched junction nucleotides: 10. CDR1 is MNHNS, CDR2 SASEGT, per germline. The CDR3 coding sequence is TGTGCCAGCAGTGCAGAAGGAGGGACAGGGGAAGAAAAACTGTTTTTT. Translation: CASSAEGGTGEEKLFF.

The chain has TRBV11-2 and TRBJ2-1; 10 bases are shared with TRBD2. This CDR3 is 17 amino acids long. Germline CDR1 is SGHAT and CDR2 is FQNNGV. Trimming at V came to 5 bases and at J to 3 bases, leaving 10 bases not matched to a gene. The CDR3 DNA is TGTGCCAGCAGCGCCCGGGGAGCGGGGGGGCTCTACAATGAGCAGTTCTTC. It codes for CASSARGAGGLYNEQFF.